The next 19 T cell receptor beta chains were all read from a single sample in a study of Ad26.COV2.S vaccination and SARS-CoV-2 variants. Treatment denoted: over 15 received Ad26.COV2.S at low or high dose, single or two shots; about 5 received placebo; per-sample allocation not given. Following the first vaccine or placebo injection, samples were taken on day 63. Measured with immunoSEQ multiplex PCR; TCRdb has only the in-frame clones, and not every one. This table holds about 250,000 clones, 70% to 90% found once. Material: peripheral blood, obtained in a trial of Ad26.COV2.S vaccine versus placebo. The receptors here all came from a person aged 18-60 years who received the Ad26.COV2.S COVID-19 vaccine or a placebo.

The chain uses TRBV4-3 and TRBJ2-6; D uncertain. Germline V gene lookup returns CDR1 LGHNA and CDR2 YSLEER. The V end lost 0 bases, the J end lost 0 bases, and 12 bases lay between the germline ends. The CDR3 is 18 amino acids. CDR3: CASSQDLPDSSGANVLTF. CDR3 nucleotide sequence: TGCGCCAGCAGCCAAGATCTTCCGGATAGCTCTGGGGCCAACGTCCTGACTTTC.

The chain has TRBV7-9 and TRBJ2-5, with TRBD2 matching over 14 bases. Germline V lookup: CDR1 SEHNR, CDR2 FQNEAQ (reference sequence). Losses at the gene ends were 4 bases for V and 1 base for J; bases not matched to a gene: 2. This CDR3 is built from 16 residues. The CDR3 DNA is TGTGCCAGCAGCTGGGGACTAGCGGGGGCCCAAGAGACCCAGTACTTC. This sequence encodes CASSWGLAGAQETQYF.

The sample holds one count of this clone. The chain recombines TRBV7-2 with TRBJ2-3, with TRBD2 matching over 13 bases. Looked up from germline, CDR1 is SGHTA and CDR2 is FQGNSA. The CDR3 loop spans 16 amino acids. After removal of 4 bases from V and 2 bases from J, the junction contained 3 bases not matched to a gene. The CDR3 region is CASSSLAGGLTDTQYF. The CDR3 DNA follows: TGTGCCAGCAGCTCACTAGCGGGGGGGCTCACAGATACGCAGTATTTT. Full variable domain (remainder filled in from reference TRBV7-2 and TRBJ2-3): GAGVSQSPSNKVTEKGKDVELRCDPISGHTALYWYRQSLGQGLEFLIYFQGNSAPDKSGLPSDRFSAERTGGSVSTLTIQRTQQEDSAVYLCASSSLAGGLTDTQYFGPGTRLTVL.

This chain uses TRBV30 with TRBJ2-3; the match to TRBD1 covers 8 bases. V gave up 3 bases and J gave up 6 bases; unmatched junction bases: 14. Germline lookup yields CDR1 GTSNPN and CDR2 SVGIG (reference sequence). There are 16 residues in the CDR3. CDR3 DNA sequence: TGTGCCTGGAGCGCGATAAAAAGCAGGGGGCAGGATACGCAGTATTTT. Encoded protein: CAWSAIKSRGQDTQYF. Based on the CDR3 plus reference TRBV30 and TRBJ2-3, the full variable domain is SQTIHQWPATLVQPVGSPLSLECTVEGTSNPNLYWYRQAAGRGLQLLFYSVGIGQISSEVPQNLSASRPQDRQFILSSKKLLLSDSGFYLCAWSAIKSRGQDTQYFGPGTRLTVL.

The gene calls are TRBV27 and TRBJ2-3; maybe TRBD2 (6 bases). Trimming cost V 5 bases and J 6 bases, with 21 bases left between them. CDR1 MNHEY and CDR2 SMNVEV come from the germline V gene (reference sequence). The CDR3 has 16 residues. DNA for the CDR3: TGTGCCAGCAGTGGGGGAGGACAAGAGGCTCGGGATACGCAGTATTTT. Translation: CASSGGGQEARDTQYF.

V is TRBV20-1 and J is TRBJ1-5; TRBD1 agrees at 9 bases. V dropped 4 bases and J dropped 5; count of bases not matched to a gene: 3. This CDR3 has 13 amino acids. Per germline, CDR1 DFQATT and CDR2 SNEGSKA (reference sequence). The CDR3 is CSATDRGDQPQHF. The CDR3 DNA is TGCAGTGCTACTGACAGGGGGGATCAGCCCCAGCATTTT.

CDR3 nucleotide sequence: TGTGCCAGTAGTGTGGGGACAGGGTCCTACGAGCAGTACTTC. Translation: CASSVGTGSYEQYF. The genes are TRBV19 and TRBJ2-7; 9 bases align to TRBD1. The CDR3 is made up of 14 amino acids. CDR1 is LNHDA and CDR2 is SQIVND in the germline V gene (reference sequence). The junction had 3 bases not matched to a gene; V was cut back by 5 bases and J by 1 base.

The gene calls are TRBV7-6 and TRBJ1-5; no reliable D call. The CDR3 length is 13 residues. V lost 4 bases to trimming and J lost 7 bases, with 11 bases between them. Germline assignment: CDR1 SGHVS and CDR2 FNYEAQ. The CDR3 region has the DNA TGTGCCAGCAGCTATGACATGGGACAGCCCCAGCATTTT. Protein: CASSYDMGQPQHF.

The genes are TRBV30 and TRBJ1-3, with no clear D. V was shortened by 8 bases and J by 2 bases, with 13 bases between the two germline ends. The CDR3 runs to 13 residues. Germline CDR1 GTSNPN, CDR2 SVGIG (reference sequence). The CDR3 region is CAKGSEPGNTIYF. The CDR3 DNA reads TGTGCCAAGGGCAGCGAACCTGGAAACACCATATATTTT. Complete variable domain (other parts from reference TRBV30 and TRBJ1-3): SQTIHQWPATLVQPVGSPLSLECTVEGTSNPNLYWYRQAAGRGLQLLFYSVGIGQISSEVPQNLSASRPQDRQFILSSKKLLLSDSGFYLCAKGSEPGNTIYFGEGSWLTVV.

This chain links TRBV4-1 with TRBJ2-1; D is ambiguous. The CDR3 covers 19 residues. CDR1 is MGHRA and CDR2 is YSYEKL in the germline V gene. With 4 bases removed from V and 3 bases from J, the gap between germline ends came to 25 bases. The CDR3 loop is CASSRWSLLESYGYNEQFF. The CDR3 DNA reads as TGCGCCAGCAGCCGATGGAGTCTTCTGGAGTCTTATGGCTACAATGAGCAGTTCTTC.

The rearrangement joins TRBV5-1 to TRBJ2-2; TRBD2 matches 8 bases. This CDR3 has 15 amino acids. Germline CDR1 and CDR2: SGHRS and YFSETQ. The trim removed 2 bases at V and 5 bases at J, leaving 5 bases unmatched. The CDR3 sequence is CASSFAGGRTGELFF. CDR3 in DNA: TGCGCCAGCAGCTTTGCGGGAGGAAGGACCGGGGAGCTGTTTTTT. The full variable domain, rest sourced from reference TRBV5-1 and TRBJ2-2, is KAGVTQTPRYLIKTRGQQVTLSCSPISGHRSVSWYQQTPGQGLQFLFEYFSETQRNKGNFPGRFSGRQFSNSRSEMNVSTLELGDSALYLCASSFAGGRTGELFFGEGSRLTVL.

The chain carries TRBV6-4 and TRBJ2-3; D uncertain. The CDR3 is 15 amino acids. V was cut by 2 bases and J by 0 bases, with 9 bases left in between. Germline assignment: CDR1 MRHNA and CDR2 SNTAGT. In DNA, the CDR3 is TGTGCCAGCAGTGACGGGATCGCTAGCACAGATACGCAGTATTTT. Translating gives CASSDGIASTDTQYF.

The chain has TRBV25-1 and TRBJ1-1; D remains unclear. The CDR3 totals 16 residues. Trimming removed 4 bases at V and 3 bases at J, with 18 bases between. CDR1 is MGHDK, CDR2 SYGVNS, per germline. DNA for the CDR3: TGTGCCAGCAGTGTATTAAGACCCGAGGGAGACACTGAAGCTTTCTTT. It is translated as CASSVLRPEGDTEAFF.

The gene calls are TRBV28 and TRBJ2-3, with D unresolved. Trimming removed 1 base at V and 0 bases at J, with 2 bases between. The CDR3 covers 13 residues. Germline values: CDR1 MDHEN, CDR2 SYDVKM. CDR3 loop: CASSLSSTDTQYF. The CDR3 region has the DNA TGTGCCAGCAGTTTATCCAGCACAGATACGCAGTATTTT.

The V and J genes are TRBV5-8 and TRBJ2-5, with D maybe TRBD2 (6 bases). V dropped 7 bases and J dropped 1 base, with 11 bases sitting between them. The CDR3 length is 13 residues. From germline, CDR1 is SGHTS and CDR2 YDEGEE. The CDR3, as DNA: TGTGCCAGCCTTAGGGACTTCCAAGAGACCCAGTACTTC. Translation gives CASLRDFQETQYF.

The genes are TRBV5-8 and TRBJ1-4; no firm D call. This CDR3 region has 15 residues. Germline CDR1 SGHTS, CDR2 YDEGEE. Trimming shortened V by 1 base and J by 5 bases, and 12 bases separated the two germline ends. This CDR3 is CASSLSWMGNEKLFF. The CDR3 DNA follows: TGTGCCAGCAGCTTGTCCTGGATGGGGAATGAAAAACTGTTTTTT.

The rearrangement joins TRBV10-2 to TRBJ1-2, with D uncertain. CDR3 length equals 14 residues. CDR1 and CDR2 from the germline V gene are WSHSY and SAAADI. With 8 bases removed from V and 1 base from J, the gap between germline ends came to 14 bases. CDR3 protein: CASATAIINYGYTF. CDR3 in DNA: TGCGCCAGCGCCACAGCGATTATTAACTATGGCTACACCTTC.

The chain has TRBV30 and TRBJ1-1; D remains unclear. Germline-derived CDR1 and CDR2 are GTSNPN and SVGIG (reference sequence). This CDR3 region has 13 residues. V lost 0 bases and J lost 3, with 8 bases in between. The chain's CDR3 is CAWSVLGYTEAFF. CDR3 sequence (DNA): TGTGCCTGGAGTGTGCTGGGGTACACTGAAGCTTTCTTT.

The chain couples TRBV20-1 to TRBJ2-1, with D maybe TRBD1 (5 bases). V was clipped by 4 bases and J by 10 bases, with 11 bases between them. From germline, CDR1 is DFQATT and CDR2 SNEGSKA (reference sequence). This CDR3 contains 11 residues. The CDR3 loop reads CSATPGYEQFF. CDR3 coding DNA: TGCAGTGCTACCCCAGGGTACGAGCAGTTCTTC.